This paragraph covers one TCR beta chain sequence. The antigen this receptor binds is unknown. No base qualities exist here, and no much larger clone lies one base off it. This sample is drawn from a study of blood T cell repertoires in COVID-19 (dated by TCRdb to 2020 to 2022). Turning to the overall study: The collaborator samples originated in the United States, Italy and Spain and spanned the acute and convalescent phases of COVID-19. The prospective study material was composed of cDNA or gDNA derived from T cells, B-cell-depleted T cells, or PBMCs. The dataset comprised deeply sampled blood TCRbeta repertoires from subjects exposed to, actively infected with, or recovered from COVID-19. A freely available public database, intended as a resource for researchers studying the immune response to SARS-CoV-2, is where the repertoires were released. Samples came from the ongoing ImmuneRACE study (first 160 participants) plus 1,254 subjects from 6 global collaborators. The sample metadata nearly always contained a de-identified subject ID, COVID-19 status, age in years and sex. HLA class I and class II types, where available, came from metadata supplied by the sample provider rather than from assay-based typing.

TCRbeta CDR3 regions were amplified from genomic DNA using the immunoSEQ Assay, a bias-controlled multiplex PCR. In the paper's pipeline: The number of nucleated cells in each sample was estimated by amplification of reference gene primers within the assay. To quantify the absolute abundance of each unique TCRbeta CDR3 rearrangement, sequence reads were collapsed and filtered. For each sample, productive Simpson clonality was calculated as the square root of Simpson's diversity index over productive rearrangements. Not all clones reach the TCRdb copy of this immuneACCESS table, which keeps in-frame sequences only. Checked studies attribute under half of the gap to unresolved V genes and leave the rest unexplained. V and J calls and clone size follow that table, whereas D and trimming were derived from the DNA. The sample table lists hundreds of thousands of clones, 87% of them with a count of one. About 2.1% of the sample is held by the ten biggest clonotypes.

Participants in the prospective study were aged about 18 to 95 years, lived in 20 to 30 United States geographic areas, and enrolled through a virtual design. In the prospective study, cohorts were assigned on the basis of participant-reported clinical history obtained from a screening survey and a study questionnaire. In the prospective study, whole blood, serum and a nasopharyngeal or oropharyngeal swab were collected from each participant by mobile phlebotomists. Over a roughly 2-month period, participants in the prospective study had the option of providing additional blood draws and questionnaires. Prospective study blood samples were shipped either frozen or at room temperature before DNA extraction. From the cysteine up to the phenylalanine, the CDR3 has a length of 11 residues. Only the CDR3 DNA stays, 33 bases, in frame from base 1. The V end loses 7 bases and the J end loses 9 bases, and a stretch of 10 bases separates them. CDR1 PRHDT and CDR2 FYEKMQ were looked up in the germline V gene (reference sequence).

What the work shows at the level of the full study, not this receptor alone: Clinical and demographic metadata were provided uncurated, with the amount varying by source and participant.

The V gene is TRBV13 and the J gene is TRBJ2-1; TRBD1 is perhaps the D gene, given 6 matching bases. The source material was PBMCs or T cells enriched from blood (not recorded which). This sequence was found in a woman between 18 and 29 years old with acute COVID-19. The CDR3 region: CASTGAAEQFF. The DNA sequence is given as TGTGCCAGCACAGGGGCGGCTGAGCAGTTCTTC.